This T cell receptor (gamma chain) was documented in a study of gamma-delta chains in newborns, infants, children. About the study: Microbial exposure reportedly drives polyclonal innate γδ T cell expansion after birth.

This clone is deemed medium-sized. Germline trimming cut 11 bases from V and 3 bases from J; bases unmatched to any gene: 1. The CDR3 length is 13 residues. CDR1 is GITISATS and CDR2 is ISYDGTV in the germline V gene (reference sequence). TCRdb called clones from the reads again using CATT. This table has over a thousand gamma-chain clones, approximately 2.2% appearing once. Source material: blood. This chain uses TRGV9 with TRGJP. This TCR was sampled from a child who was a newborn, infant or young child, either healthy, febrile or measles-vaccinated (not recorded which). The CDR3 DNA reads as TGTGCCTCGCAAGAGTTGGGCAAAAAAATCAAGGTATTT. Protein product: CASQELGKKIKVF.